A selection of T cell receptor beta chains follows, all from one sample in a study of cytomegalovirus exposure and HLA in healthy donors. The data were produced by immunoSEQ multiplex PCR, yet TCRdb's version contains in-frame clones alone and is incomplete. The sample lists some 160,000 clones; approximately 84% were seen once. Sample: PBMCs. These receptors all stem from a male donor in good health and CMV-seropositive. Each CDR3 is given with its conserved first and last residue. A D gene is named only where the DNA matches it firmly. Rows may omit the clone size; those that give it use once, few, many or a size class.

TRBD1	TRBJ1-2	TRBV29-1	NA	TGCAGCGCCAGAACAGGGGGCGCGATGCCCGGCTACACCTTC	CSARTGGAMPGYTF
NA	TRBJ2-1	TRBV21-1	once	TGTGCCAGCAGCAAAGAAATAGCTAGCGGGCCTAATGAGCAGTTCTTC	CASSKEIASGPNEQFF
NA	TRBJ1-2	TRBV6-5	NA	TGTGCCAGCAGTTTTGGGGCCGACTATGGCTACACCTTC	CASSFGADYGYTF
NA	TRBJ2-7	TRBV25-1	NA	TGTGCCAGCAGTGACAGCTCCTACGAGCAGTACTTC	CASSDSSYEQYF
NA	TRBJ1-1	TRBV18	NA	TGTGCCAGCTCACCACCTACAGGGAGAAACACTGAAGCTTTCTTT	CASSPPTGRNTEAFF
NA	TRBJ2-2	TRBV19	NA	TGTGCCAGTAGTTCAGCGGGCAGCCCAAGGGGGGAGCTGTTTTTT	CASSSAGSPRGELFF
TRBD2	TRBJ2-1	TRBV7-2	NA	TGTGCCAGCAGTTGGACTAGCGGGAGGGGGAATGAGCAGTTCTTC	CASSWTSGRGNEQFF
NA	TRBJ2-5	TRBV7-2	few	TGTGCCAGCAGCTTACAGGGTGGAGCGGAGACCCAGTACTTC	CASSLQGGAETQYF
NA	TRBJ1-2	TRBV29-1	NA	TGCAGCGTTGCCGGGACGGGACACCTTAACTATGGCCACACCTTC	CSVAGTGHLNYGHTF
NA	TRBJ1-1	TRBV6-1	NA	TGTGCCAGCAGTGAAAGTCCGGGCCAGCGGGGTGAAGCTTTCTTT	CASSESPGQRGEAFF
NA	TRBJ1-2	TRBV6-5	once	TGTGCCAGCAGTTACGTAATACAGACCCCTTGGGGCTACACCTTC	CASSYVIQTPWGYTF
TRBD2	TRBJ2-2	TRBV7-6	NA	TGTGCCAGCAGCCAGGCGACTAGCGGCCTGACCGGGGAGCTGTTTTTT	CASSQATSGLTGELFF
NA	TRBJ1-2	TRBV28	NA	TGTGCCACCGATGGCTACACCTTC	CATDGYTF
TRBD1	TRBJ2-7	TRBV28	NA	TGTGCCAGCAGTTTATATCCTCAGGGGGCCTGGGGGGACGAGCAGTACTTC	CASSLYPQGAWGDEQYF
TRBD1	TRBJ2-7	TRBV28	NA	TGTGCCAGCAGTTCCCCGGGACAGGGAGGGTACGAGCAGTACTTC	CASSSPGQGGYEQYF
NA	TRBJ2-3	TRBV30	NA	TGTGCCTGGAGTGTTGAAGCGTGGGGCACAGATACGCAGTATTTT	CAWSVEAWGTDTQYF
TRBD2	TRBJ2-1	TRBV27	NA	TGTGCCAGCTTTAGCGGGAGGGCTAGTGAGCGGTTCTTC	CASFSGRASERFF
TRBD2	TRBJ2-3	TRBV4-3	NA	TGCGCCAGCAGCAGTTTGACTAGCGGAAGCACAGATACGCAGTATTTT	CASSSLTSGSTDTQYF
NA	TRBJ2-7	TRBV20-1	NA	TGCAGTGCTAGATGGCGGTACGAGCAGTACTTC	CSARWRYEQYF
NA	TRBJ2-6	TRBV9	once	TGTGCCAGCAGCGTAGTCACAGGGCTGTCTGGGGCCAACGTCCTGACTTTC	CASSVVTGLSGANVLTF
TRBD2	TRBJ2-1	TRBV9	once	TGTGCCAGCAGCGTAGAGGGTAGCGGGAGGGCCGAGAATGAGCAGTTCTTC	CASSVEGSGRAENEQFF
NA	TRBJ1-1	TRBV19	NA	TGTGCCAGTAGTTTACAGGGTAGGGGCACTGAAGCTTTCTTT	CASSLQGRGTEAFF
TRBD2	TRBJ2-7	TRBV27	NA	TGTGCCAGCAGTCCTAGCGGGAACTCCTACGAGCAGTACTTC	CASSPSGNSYEQYF
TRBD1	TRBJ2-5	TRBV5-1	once	TGCGCCAGCAGCACCGCGTTGGGACAGGGCCAAGAGACCCAGTACTTC	CASSTALGQGQETQYF
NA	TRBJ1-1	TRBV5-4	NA	TGTGCCAGCAGCTTGGAATTATGGCGGCCGAACACTGAAGCTTTCTTT	CASSLELWRPNTEAFF
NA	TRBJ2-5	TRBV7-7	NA	TGTGCTAGCAGTTGGGGACTCCGGGAGACCCAGTACTTC	CASSWGLRETQYF
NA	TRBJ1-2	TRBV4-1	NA	TGCGCCAGCAGCCAAGCAACAGGGAACCCTGATGGCTACACCTTC	CASSQATGNPDGYTF
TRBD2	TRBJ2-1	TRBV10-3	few	TGTGCCATCAGTGAGTCGCTAGCGGGAGGGATCTACAATGAGCAGTTCTTC	CAISESLAGGIYNEQFF
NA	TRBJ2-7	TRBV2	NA	TGTGCCAGGATACAGTTGATAACGGGGGAGCAGTACTTC	CARIQLITGEQYF
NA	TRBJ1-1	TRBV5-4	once	TGTGCCAGCAGCTTCTCCAGGGGAGCTCTTGGAGCTTTCTTT	CASSFSRGALGAFF
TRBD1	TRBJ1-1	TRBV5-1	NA	TGCGCCAGCAGCCCCACCGGGACAGGGAACACTGAAGCTTTCTTT	CASSPTGTGNTEAFF
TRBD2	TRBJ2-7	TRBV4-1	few	TGCGCCAGCAGCCCCAAAGAGCTAGCGGGAAGTAATAAGCAGTACTTC	CASSPKELAGSNKQYF
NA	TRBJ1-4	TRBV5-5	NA	TGTGCCAGCAGTTCCTATGCAACTAATGAAAAACTGTTTTTT	CASSSYATNEKLFF
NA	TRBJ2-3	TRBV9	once	TGTGCCACCAGACGGGGAGATACGCAGTATTTT	CATRRGDTQYF
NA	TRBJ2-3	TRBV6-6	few	TGTGCCAGCAGTCCAGGGGGAGGAGATACGCAGTATTTT	CASSPGGGDTQYF
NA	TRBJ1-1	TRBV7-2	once	TGTGCCAGCAGCTTTGACAGGATGAACACTGAAGCTTTCTTT	CASSFDRMNTEAFF
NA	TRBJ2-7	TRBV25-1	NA	TGTGCCAGCAGGGAGGACCACGAGCAGTACTTC	CASREDHEQYF
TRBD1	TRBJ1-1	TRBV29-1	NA	TGCAGCGTTACACAGGGGGCCACTGAAGCTTTCTTT	CSVTQGATEAFF
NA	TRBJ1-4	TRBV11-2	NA	TGTGCCAGCAGCTTGCGGAGACCGAACGAAAAACTGTTTTTT	CASSLRRPNEKLFF
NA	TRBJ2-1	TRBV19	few	TGTGCCAGTAGTATATGGGACATAGACAATGAGCAGTTCTTC	CASSIWDIDNEQFF
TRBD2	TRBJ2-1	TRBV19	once	TGTGCCAGTAGTATTGAACTAGCGGAAAATGAGCAGTTCTTC	CASSIELAENEQFF
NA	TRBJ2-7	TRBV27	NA	TGTGCCAGCAGTCGGAAGATGGGGACACCTCACCCCTACGAGCAGTACTTC	CASSRKMGTPHPYEQYF
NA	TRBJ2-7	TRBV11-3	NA	TGTGCCAGCAGCTTCGGGGTGGAGGCAGTCGAGCAGTACTTC	CASSFGVEAVEQYF
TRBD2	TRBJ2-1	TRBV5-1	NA	TGCGCCAGCAGTACCCTAGCGGGGAACAATGAGCAGTTCTTC	CASSTLAGNNEQFF
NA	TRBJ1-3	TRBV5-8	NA	TGTGCCAGCAGCTCCACGGTGGCAGGTCGTGTATCCTCTGGAAACACCATATATTTT	CASSSTVAGRVSSGNTIYF
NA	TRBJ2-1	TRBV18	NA	TGTGCCAGCTCACCTTCGTGGCAGGGGAACAATGAGCAGTTCTTC	CASSPSWQGNNEQFF
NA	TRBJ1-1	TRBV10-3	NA	TGTGCCACCAGACAGCACATGAACACTGAAGCTTTCTTT	CATRQHMNTEAFF
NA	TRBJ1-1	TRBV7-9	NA	TGTGCCAGCAGCTTAAGAGGGCTTGAAGCTTTCTTT	CASSLRGLEAFF
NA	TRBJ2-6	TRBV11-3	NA	TGTGCCAGCAGCCTCGGACATTCTGGGGCCAACGTCCTGACTTTC	CASSLGHSGANVLTF
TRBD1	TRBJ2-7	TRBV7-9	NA	TGTGCCAGCAGCCACCGGGACAGGGAACCCGAGCAGTACTTC	CASSHRDREPEQYF
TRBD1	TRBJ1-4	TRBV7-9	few	TGTGCCAGCAGCTTAGCTCCGGACAGGGTTAATGAAAAACTGTTTTTT	CASSLAPDRVNEKLFF
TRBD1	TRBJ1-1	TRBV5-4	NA	TGTGCCAGCAGCCCAGGACAGGCGAACACTGAAGCTTTCTTT	CASSPGQANTEAFF
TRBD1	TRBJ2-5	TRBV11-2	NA	TGTGCCAGCAGCTGGGGAGGGACAGGGAGTATCAGTGCCCAGTACTTC	CASSWGGTGSISAQYF
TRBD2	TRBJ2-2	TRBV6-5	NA	TGTGCCAGCAGTCCAAGCGGGAGAACCCCCGGGGAGCTGTTTTTT	CASSPSGRTPGELFF